These T cell receptor beta chains were read from a single sample in a study of T cell changes during pregnancy in multiple sclerosis. The protocol was immunoSEQ multiplex PCR, while the TCRdb copy is restricted to in-frame clones and leaves out a portion. The sample lists around 95,000 clones; roughly 90% were seen once. The source material was peripheral blood, sampled after pregnancy. These receptors all come from a female donor with multiple sclerosis, enrolled in a pregnancy study. Each CDR3 is given with its conserved first and last residue. The D gene is left open where the match is weak. Not every row has a clone size; where given, it reads once, few, many or a size class.

j_call v_call d_call clone_size cdr3_length cdr3_aa
TRBJ2-1 TRBV27 TRBD2 NA 16 CASSPRLAGGAPEQFF
TRBJ2-7 TRBV28 NA NA 16 CASSFYVGLRAYEQYF
TRBJ2-7 TRBV7-2 TRBD1 NA 14 CASSLIGPGGEQYF
TRBJ2-7 TRBV30 TRBD1 NA 15 CAWSVPDRGGYEQYF
TRBJ2-3 TRBV5-1 NA NA 16 CASSAVLGEAADTQYF
TRBJ2-2 TRBV7-3 NA NA 12 CASSPMSGELFF
TRBJ1-4 TRBV25-1 NA few 15 CASSFGQQTYEKLFF
TRBJ1-5 TRBV19 TRBD1 NA 16 CASSSGTGIGNQPQHF
TRBJ2-3 TRBV30 TRBD1 NA 14 CAWSRTGVTDTQYF
TRBJ1-1 TRBV18 TRBD1 NA 15 CASSQYRDSYTEAFF
TRBJ2-7 TRBV2 TRBD2 once 14 CATQGGLAGYEQYF
TRBJ2-6 TRBV2 TRBD1 NA 16 CASIQLQGSGANVLTF
TRBJ2-3 TRBV11-2 NA NA 13 CASSPLGLNTQYF
TRBJ2-1 TRBV7-3 TRBD1 NA 15 CASSLTAGGIGEQFF
TRBJ2-7 TRBV30 NA NA 11 CAWGAWHEQYF
TRBJ1-3 TRBV7-2 TRBD1 few 14 CASSRDSSGNTIYF
TRBJ1-6 TRBV7-2 NA NA 15 CASSVPGLRNSPLHF
TRBJ2-2 TRBV6-5 TRBD1 NA 15 CASSFDRAGTGELFF
TRBJ2-5 TRBV7-9 NA NA 14 CASSLLVGFGTQYF
TRBJ2-7 TRBV30 NA NA 13 CAWSHDRPYEQYF
TRBJ1-5 TRBV23-1 TRBD1 NA 15 CVHLGTENSNQPQHF
TRBJ2-7 TRBV19 TRBD1 NA 14 CASSVPGTVPLQYF
TRBJ1-5 TRBV27 NA NA 12 CATGLNNQPQHF
TRBJ2-5 TRBV4-2 TRBD2 NA 17 CASSQEGRGGLMETQYF
TRBJ1-4 TRBV10-3 NA NA 16 CAISEGTVFSQGKLFF
TRBJ1-1 TRBV5-1 TRBD1 NA 13 CASSEGTVSEAFF
TRBJ1-2 TRBV2 NA NA 13 CATSPQGRGGYTF
TRBJ1-4 TRBV18 NA once 16 CASSPPGAGPTEKLFF
TRBJ2-1 TRBV19 TRBD2 NA 14 CASTERGPYNEQFF
TRBJ1-5 TRBV5-6 NA once 14 CASSLGAANQPQHF
TRBJ2-7 TRBV28 TRBD2 NA 17 CASSSQRTSGTSYEQYF
TRBJ1-2 TRBV4-3 TRBD1 NA 15 CASSQDKTGGYGYTF
TRBJ2-5 TRBV28 TRBD1 NA 13 CASRLQGEETQYF
TRBJ2-3 TRBV7-9 TRBD2 NA 15 CASSLVLAATDTQYF
TRBJ2-7 TRBV5-5 TRBD1 NA 15 CASSFRDRGPYEQYF
TRBJ2-3 TRBV15 TRBD2 NA 13 CATSREGEGTQYF
TRBJ2-7 TRBV9 TRBD1 once 16 CASSVGTGTTPYEQYF
TRBJ2-2 TRBV4-1 NA NA 15 CASSLQGRHTGELFF
TRBJ1-2 TRBV29-1 NA NA 15 CSVEVVWRGEGGYTF
TRBJ2-2 TRBV5-1 TRBD1 NA 15 CASSPGQGNTGELFF
TRBJ1-2 TRBV18 NA NA 16 CASSPQNVRQPYGYTF
TRBJ2-2 TRBV7-3 NA NA 12 CASSGRGGELFF
TRBJ2-5 TRBV11-2 TRBD2 NA 16 CASSPPTSGISETQYF
TRBJ1-5 TRBV5-1 TRBD1 NA 15 CASSSGTGNNQPQHF
TRBJ2-3 TRBV7-2 TRBD2 NA 16 CASSLATSGESDTQYF
TRBJ2-2 TRBV28 NA NA 13 CASNVANTGELFF
TRBJ2-2 TRBV5-1 NA NA 14 CASSLDRQPGELFF
TRBJ1-6 TRBV5-6 NA NA 14 CASSFSQEDSPLHF
TRBJ2-2 TRBV5-1 NA NA 15 CASSFVGVGTGELFF
TRBJ2-3 TRBV30 TRBD1 once 18 CAWSGSAPGQGVGDTQYF
TRBJ1-5 TRBV19 TRBD1 NA 15 CASSIFRQGDQPQHF
TRBJ2-1 TRBV9 NA NA 13 CASSVSGGHEQFF
TRBJ1-5 TRBV7-2 NA NA 14 CASSLGQGYQPQHF
TRBJ2-3 TRBV5-1 TRBD2 NA 16 CASSHRTSGATDTQYF